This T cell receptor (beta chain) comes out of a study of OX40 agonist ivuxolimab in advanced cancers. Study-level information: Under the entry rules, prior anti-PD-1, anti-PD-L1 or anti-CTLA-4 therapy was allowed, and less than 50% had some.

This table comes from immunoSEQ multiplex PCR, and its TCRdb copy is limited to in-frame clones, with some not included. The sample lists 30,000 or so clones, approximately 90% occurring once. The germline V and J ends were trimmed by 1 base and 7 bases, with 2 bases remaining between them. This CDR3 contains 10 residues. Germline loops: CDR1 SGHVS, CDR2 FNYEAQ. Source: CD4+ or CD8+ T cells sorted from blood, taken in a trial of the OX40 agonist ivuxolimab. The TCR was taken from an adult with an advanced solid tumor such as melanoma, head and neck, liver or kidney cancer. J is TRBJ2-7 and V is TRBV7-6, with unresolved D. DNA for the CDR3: TGTGCCAGCAGCTTAGGGGAGCAGTACTTC. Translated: CASSLGEQYF.